These T cell receptor beta chains were read from a single sample in a study of cytomegalovirus exposure and HLA in healthy donors. Repertoires were generated with immunoSEQ multiplex PCR, while TCRdb's copy carries only in-frame clones and drops some. The sample carries about 160,000 clones, under 75% recorded once. Sequenced: PBMCs. The receptor set was obtained from a woman aged 60-75 years in good health and CMV-seropositive. Both conserved end residues are part of each CDR3. The D gene is left open where the match is weak. Clone size is stated in some rows and not others, as once, few, many or a class when expanded.

>few|14|TRBJ2-7|TRBD2|TRBV7-2
CASSLELASGEQYF
TGTGCCAGCAGCTTAGAACTAGCGTCGGGCGAGCAGTACTTC
>once|15|TRBJ1-5|TRBD1|TRBV27
CASSMGQPYNQPQHF
TGTGCCAGCAGTATGGGACAGCCCTACAATCAGCCCCAGCATTTT
>.|15|TRBJ2-1|.|TRBV5-5
CASSFRGDVKNEQFF
TGTGCCAGCAGCTTCAGGGGTGATGTGAAAAATGAGCAGTTCTTC
>.|17|TRBJ2-2|TRBD2|TRBV7-3
CASSQGTSGSYTGELFF
TGTGCCAGCAGTCAAGGGACTAGCGGGAGTTACACCGGGGAGCTGTTTTTT
>.|14|TRBJ1-1|TRBD1|TRBV4-1
CASSQVTGDTEAFF
TGCGCCAGCAGCCAAGTAACAGGGGACACTGAAGCTTTCTTT
>.|13|TRBJ2-7|.|TRBV7-9
CASSSDGVGEQYF
TGTGCCAGCAGCTCCGACGGGGTTGGAGAGCAGTACTTC
>.|14|TRBJ1-6|.|TRBV7-9
CASSFGQTNSPLHF
TGTGCCAGCAGCTTCGGACAGACAAATTCACCCCTCCACTTT
>once|16|TRBJ2-5|.|TRBV7-6
CASSQSSGRGQETQYF
TGTGCCAGCAGCCAAAGTAGCGGAAGGGGCCAAGAGACCCAGTACTTC
>few|16|TRBJ2-7|.|TRBV7-2
CASSLVGTQALYEQYF
TGTGCCAGCAGCTTAGTCGGGACACAGGCCTTGTACGAGCAGTACTTC
>.|13|TRBJ2-5|TRBD2|TRBV28
CASSPSGRETQYF
TGTGCCAGCAGCCCTAGCGGGAGAGAGACCCAGTACTTC
>.|12|TRBJ2-1|TRBD2|TRBV15
CATVGRGPYQFF
TGTGCCACCGTCGGGAGGGGCCCATATCAGTTCTTC
>.|16|TRBJ2-1|.|TRBV29-1
CSVGRERDISYNEQFF
TGCAGCGTTGGCCGCGAACGGGACATCTCCTACAATGAGCAGTTCTTC
>.|12|TRBJ1-1|.|TRBV30
CAWGSRGTEAFF
TGTGCCTGGGGGTCTCGAGGCACTGAAGCTTTCTTT
>.|16|TRBJ2-7|TRBD2|TRBV27
CASSAGTSGRANEQYF
TGTGCCAGCAGCGCCGGGACTAGCGGGAGGGCGAACGAGCAGTACTTC
>.|15|TRBJ2-3|.|TRBV7-3
CASSLTGSSTDTQYF
TGTGCCAGCAGCTTAACGGGCAGTAGCACAGATACGCAGTATTTT
>.|16|TRBJ2-4|.|TRBV5-1
CASSPSVLLAKNIQYF
TGCGCCAGCAGCCCCAGTGTCCTCTTGGCCAAAAACATTCAGTACTTC
>.|14|TRBJ2-7|TRBD2|TRBV6-1
CASIGTSSSYEQYF
TGTGCCAGCATTGGGACTAGCAGCTCCTACGAGCAGTACTTC